The clone carrying this T cell receptor (beta chain) was seen a single time. Its cognate antigen is unknown. The sample originates from a study of cytomegalovirus exposure and HLA in healthy donors. Whole-study findings and limits: Common viral pathogens (according to a later analysis) appeared linked to several of the most significant clusters. What a later analysis reportedly showed was that an Asian-associated ancestry cluster had fewer N-insertions than the approximately 700-donor mean. No immune exposure information besides CMV serostatus was available.

60 Vbeta and 13 Jbeta primers were used in PCR. Produced via immunoSEQ multiplex PCR; TCRdb's table is partial and in-frame only. The data contain 170,000 or so clones, 84% of them singletons. The sequenced sample consisted of PBMCs. This sequence originates from a man aged 50 to 60 in good health and CMV-seropositive.

Here the CDR3 reads CASSLRLEYQETQYF. In DNA, the CDR3 is TGTGCCAGCAGTCTACGACTGGAGTACCAAGAGACCCAGTACTTC. The genes are TRBV27 and TRBJ2-5; D gene ambiguous. CDR1 and CDR2 from the germline V gene are MNHEY and SMNVEV (reference sequence). V gave up 5 bases and J gave up 0 bases, with 13 bases separating them. This CDR3 is 15 amino acids long.